Listed here are 28 T cell receptor beta chains from one sample, sequenced in a study of blood T cells in healthy people across ages (dated by TCRdb to between 2014 and 2017). The library was built by means of 5' RACE. The reads were generated on an Illumina HiSeq 2500. A second PCR of about 7 to 12 cycles was run with a J-beta primer mix and a sample-barcoded 5' primer. In-frame beta chains were kept once TCRdb had trimmed the public reads at Q25 with fastp and called clones with MiXCR. Duplicate CDR3 protein sequences are folded into a single record with the most common DNA and genes. The sample records roughly 1,500,000 distinct CDR3 sequences, 30% to 35% of which are singletons. The ten biggest clones cover approximately 10% of the sample. The sample taken for sequencing was blood. These receptors all stem from a woman in her twenties or thirties in good health.

This chain joins TRBV20-1 and TRBJ1-5; D call uncertain. Germline V gene sequence: CDR1 DFQATT, CDR2 SNEGSKA (reference sequence). Deletions cut 5 bases from V and 2 bases from J, with 13 bases between. The CDR3 extends over 14 amino acids. The CDR3 DNA reads as TGCAGTGCTCCGGGGAGGTTCGGCAATCAGCCCCAGCATTTT. Translation gives CSAPGRFGNQPQHF.

DNA for the CDR3: TGTGCCACCAGCAGAGCCAGGGGGACACTCTACGAGCAGTACTTC. Translated, it gives CATSRARGTLYEQYF. The chain combines TRBV15 with TRBJ2-7; the match to TRBD1 covers 7 bases. Germline V gene sequence: CDR1 LNHNV, CDR2 YYDKDF (reference sequence). The CDR3 contains 15 residues. Losses at the gene ends were 1 base for V and 3 bases for J; bases not matched to a gene: 6.

The chain carries TRBV7-9 and TRBJ1-2; 7 bases map to TRBD1. CDR3 length: 13 amino acids. Germline V gene data show CDR1 as SEHNR and CDR2 as FQNEAQ (reference sequence). The V gene end was trimmed by 5 bases and the J gene end by 12 bases; junction bases not matched to a gene: 12. CDR3: CASSPQWEGANTF. Written as DNA, the CDR3 is TGTGCCAGCAGCCCCCAGTGGGAGGGGGCGAACACCTTC.

The chain has TRBV20-1 and TRBJ2-7, with D hard to call. This CDR3 region has 14 residues. Trimming left V 0 bases short and J 2 bases short, with 11 bases between. Germline-derived CDR1 and CDR2 are DFQATT and SNEGSKA (reference sequence). DNA of the CDR3: TGCAGTGCTAGAGATGGCGACCGTACCTACGAGCAGTACTTC. Translation gives CSARDGDRTYEQYF.

This clonotype was observed a handful of times. The chain carries TRBV10-3 and TRBJ2-7; D assignment may be TRBD1 or TRBD2 (5 bases each). Trimming removed 2 bases from V and 5 bases from J, with 10 bases in between. This CDR3 has 13 residues. Germline lookup yields CDR1 ENHRY and CDR2 SYGVKD. CDR3 coding DNA: TGTGCCATCAGTGAGCCGGGACGCGACGAGCAGTACTTC. This encodes CAISEPGRDEQYF.

The V gene is TRBV20-1, the J gene TRBJ1-2; weak D call: TRBD1 (6 bases). Germline CDR1 reads DFQATT; CDR2 reads SNEGSKA (reference sequence). V was cut by 1 base and J by 7 bases, with 19 bases left in between. This CDR3 comprises 15 residues. The CDR3 bases are TGCAGTGCTAGAGTTGGAGATGGGGGGGCCGGTGGCTACACCTTC. Protein: CSARVGDGGAGGYTF.

This clonotype was found once. DNA for the CDR3: TGTGCCAGCAGTTTTGGGGCCCACCATAATTCACCCCTCCACTTT. It encodes CASSFGAHHNSPLHF. J is TRBJ1-6 and V is TRBV12-3 or TRBV12-4, with D possibly being TRBD1 (5 bases). The CDR3 runs to 15 residues. Trimming took off 3 bases at V and 5 bases at J, with 11 bases between the two ends.

V usage is TRBV4-2 and J usage is TRBJ2-5, with 10 bases aligning to TRBD2. V trimming: 1 base; J trimming: 2 bases; junction bases outside the gene matches: 7. Germline loops: CDR1 LGHNA, CDR2 YNFKEQ. The CDR3 length is 17 residues. The CDR3 DNA is TGTGCCAGCAGCCAAGGGACTAGCGGACGGGATCAAGAGACCCAGTACTTC. Translation gives CASSQGTSGRDQETQYF.

This clonotype was seen only a few times. The chain has TRBV4-2 and TRBJ2-2; D gene uncertain. The CDR3 sequence is 15 residues long. Between the trimmed V and J ends, which lost 3 bases and 4 bases, there was a span of 12 bases. Germline CDR1 reads LGHNA; CDR2 reads YNFKEQ. The CDR3 sequence is CASSQEIIGTGELFF. The CDR3 DNA reads as TGTGCCAGCAGCCAGGAAATTATAGGCACCGGGGAGCTGTTTTTT.

This clonotype has just a few counts. V usage is TRBV11-2 and J usage is TRBJ2-5, with D perhaps TRBD2 (6 bases). In germline, CDR1 is SGHAT, CDR2 FQNNGV. The CDR3 sequence is 17 residues long. V was clipped by 4 bases and J by 3 bases, with 21 bases between them. The CDR3 DNA follows: TGTGCCAGCAGCTCACCCGGGACCTTCTCGGGGGAAGAGACCCAGTACTTC. Its translation is CASSSPGTFSGEETQYF.

This rearrangement joins TRBV5-1 to TRBJ2-1; no reliable D call. The germline V gene encodes CDR1 SGHRS and CDR2 YFSETQ. CDR3 length: 15 residues. Trimming stripped 0 bases from V and 5 bases from J, with 12 bases between. The CDR3 here is CASSLGLAKNNEQFF. The CDR3 coding sequence is TGCGCCAGCAGCTTGGGGCTGGCGAAAAACAATGAGCAGTTCTTC.

This clonotype was counted a few times. This rearrangement joins TRBV5-1 to TRBJ2-5; 8 bases are a match to TRBD2. The CDR3 totals 13 residues. Trimming took 8 bases from V and 2 from J; bases not matched to a gene: 5. Germline V gene sequence: CDR1 SGHRS, CDR2 YFSETQ. The CDR3 bases are TGCGCCAGTCAGCGGGGGCTACAAGAGACCCAGTACTTC. Protein: CASQRGLQETQYF.

This clonotype was found a few times. The V and J genes are TRBV7-3 and TRBJ1-2; D remains ambiguous. Germline CDR1 SGHTA, CDR2 FQGTGA. The CDR3 sequence is 17 residues long. V lost 5 bases to trimming and J lost 0 bases, with 19 bases between them. In DNA form, the CDR3 reads TGTGCCAGCAGCCCGGACGGATCCCCCCCAGCTAACTATGGCTACACCTTC. Its translation: CASSPDGSPPANYGYTF.

The V call is TRBV6-1, the J call TRBJ2-3, with 9 bases identical to TRBD2. CDR1 is MNHNS, CDR2 SASEGT, per germline. Germline trimming cut 10 bases from V and 9 bases from J; bases unmatched to any gene: 11. The CDR3 is made up of 13 amino acids. The CDR3 bases are TGTGCCATCGGAGAGTCTAGCGGGGCGACGCAGTATTTT. It is translated as CAIGESSGATQYF.

This clonotype has a handful of counts. V gene TRBV6-1 combines with J gene TRBJ2-5, with D perhaps matching TRBD2 (6 bases). V lost 6 bases and J 4 bases, leaving 21 bases between the germline ends. CDR1 is MNHNS and CDR2 is SASEGT in the germline V gene. The length of the CDR3 is 16 residues. CDR3 DNA sequence: TGTGCCAGCAGGCCCGGAGGGTTCCTGGGAGGAGAGACCCAGTACTTC. It specifies CASRPGGFLGGETQYF.

The J gene is TRBJ2-7, the V gene TRBV15, with 7 bases identical to TRBD1. This CDR3 contains 18 residues. Trimming cost V 0 bases and J 0 bases; bases outside gene matches: 11. The germline CDR1 and CDR2 sequences are LNHNV and YYDKDF (reference sequence). The CDR3 is CATSRDPTGTVSSYEQYF. The CDR3 nucleotides read TGTGCCACCAGCAGAGATCCGACCGGGACAGTTAGCTCCTACGAGCAGTACTTC.

J is TRBJ1-1 and V is TRBV11-2; D unresolved. The CDR3 runs 12 residues. The ends were cut back, 0 bases at V and 8 bases at J, with 7 bases in the middle. From germline, CDR1 is SGHAT and CDR2 FQNNGV. CDR3 in DNA: TGTGCCAGCAGCTTAGAAACGAAAGAAGCTTTCTTT. Its protein is CASSLETKEAFF.

This clonotype was counted only a few times. This chain links TRBV7-2 with TRBJ1-4; 9 bases align to TRBD1. Germline trimming cut 5 bases from V and 4 bases from J; bases unmatched to any gene: 11. Germline values: CDR1 SGHTA, CDR2 FQGNSA. The CDR3 has 17 amino acids. The CDR3 loop is CASSKAGTGWSNEKLFF. Here the CDR3 DNA reads TGTGCCAGCAGCAAAGCCGGGACAGGGTGGAGTAATGAAAAACTGTTTTTT.

This clonotype was seen more than once but under ten times. The genes are TRBV28 and TRBJ2-2; no firm D call. Germline V gene sequence: CDR1 MDHEN, CDR2 SYDVKM. CDR3 length: 16 amino acids. V gave up 6 bases and J gave up 7 bases, with 21 bases separating them. This CDR3 is CASRPTQVTWGGELFF. CDR3 sequence (DNA): TGTGCCAGCAGACCGACCCAAGTAACTTGGGGCGGGGAGCTGTTTTTT.

V is TRBV20-1 and J is TRBJ2-5; tentative D call: TRBD2 (7 bases). Germline V gene sequence: CDR1 DFQATT, CDR2 SNEGSKA (reference sequence). The V and J ends lost 1 base and 2 bases respectively, with 14 bases between them. This CDR3 spans 15 amino acids. CDR3 nucleotides: TGCAGTGCTAGAGGTCCTGCGGGGGCACAAGAGACCCAGTACTTC. It yields the protein CSARGPAGAQETQYF.

The rearrangement links TRBV27 to TRBJ2-5; 9 bases fit TRBD2. CDR3 length equals 13 residues. Germline trimming cut 5 bases from V and 5 bases from J; bases unmatched to any gene: 3. Germline V lookup: CDR1 MNHEY, CDR2 SMNVEV (reference sequence). CDR3 sequence (DNA): TGTGCCAGCAGTAAAGGACTAGCGGAGACCCAGTACTTC. As protein: CASSKGLAETQYF.

The chain is built from TRBV28 and TRBJ1-5; 9 bases are shared with TRBD1. V was clipped by 3 bases and J by 4 bases; unmatched bases: 7. The CDR3 covers 16 residues. Germline-derived CDR1 and CDR2 are MDHEN and SYDVKM. Here the CDR3 reads CASSFSPGQGNQPQHF. The DNA for the CDR3 is TGTGCCAGCAGTTTTAGTCCGGGACAGGGTAATCAGCCCCAGCATTTT. The complete variable domain, with remaining parts taken from reference TRBV28 and TRBJ1-5, reads DVKVTQSSRYLVKRTGEKVFLECVQDMDHENMFWYRQDPGLGLRLIYFSYDVKMKEKGDIPEGYSVSREKKERFSLILESASTNQTSMYLCASSFSPGQGNQPQHFGDGTRLSIL.

Concerning this clonotype itself: This may be a read error: a much more frequent sequence differs by one nucleotide. The V and J genes are TRBV20-1 and TRBJ1-4, with a weak D call TRBD1 (6 bases). Germline CDR1 reads DFQATT; CDR2 reads SNEGSKA (reference sequence). V gave up 4 bases and J gave up 5 bases, with 14 bases separating them. The CDR3 runs to 14 residues. The chain's CDR3 is CSAIRRGPNEKLFF. As DNA, the CDR3 is TGCAGTGCTATCAGACGGGGGCCAAATGAAAAACTGTTTTTT.

The chain links TRBV2 to TRBJ2-1, with 7 bases aligning to TRBD2. Germline CDR1 SNHLY, CDR2 FYNNEI. The length of the CDR3 is 14 residues. The ends lost 7 bases at V and 4 bases at J; junction bases unmatched: 7. The CDR3 region is CASKPGGLYNEQFF. The DNA of the CDR3 is TGTGCCAGCAAGCCGGGGGGATTATACAATGAGCAGTTCTTC. The variable domain in full, completed from reference TRBV2 and TRBJ2-1, reads EPEVTQTPSHQVTQMGQEVILRCVPISNHLYFYWYRQILGQKVEFLVSFYNNEISEKSEIFDDQFSVERPDGSNFTLKIRSTKLEDSAMYFCASKPGGLYNEQFFGPGTRLTVL.

This chain joins TRBV3-1 and TRBJ2-5, with 7 nucleotides matching TRBD2. The J call is in doubt because the DNA end fits TRBJ2-7 better. The CDR3 is made up of 18 amino acids. Per germline, CDR1 LGHDT and CDR2 YNNKEL (reference sequence). The CDR3: CASSQDKGGRFRSYEQYF. CDR3 bases: TGTGCCAGCAGCCAAGATAAAGGCGGGAGATTCCGCTCTTACGAGCAGTACTTC.

This clonotype occurred a few times. This rearrangement joins TRBV2 to TRBJ2-7, with 7 bases identical to TRBD1. Germline loops: CDR1 SNHLY, CDR2 FYNNEI. V gave up 7 bases and J gave up 4 bases; unmatched junction bases: 4. The CDR3 is 12 amino acids. For the CDR3, the DNA is TGTGCCAGCATGGGGACAGCGTACGAGCAGTACTTC. Amino acids: CASMGTAYEQYF.

The chain uses TRBV11-2 and TRBJ2-3; 7 bases line up with TRBD2. Trimming took 7 bases from V and 7 from J; bases not matched to a gene: 11. Germline values: CDR1 SGHAT, CDR2 FQNNGV. The CDR3 contains 14 residues. CDR3 region: CASTSGGGLNTQYF. The CDR3 bases are TGTGCCAGCACCTCGGGAGGAGGTTTGAATACGCAGTATTTT.

The rearrangement uses TRBV5-1 and TRBJ2-7; D assignment may be TRBD1 or TRBD2 (5 bases each). V gave up 3 bases and J gave up 3 bases, with 37 bases separating them. Germline-derived CDR1 and CDR2 are SGHRS and YFSETQ. This CDR3 has 22 amino acids. The CDR3 nucleotides are TGCGCCAGCAGCTCCGGTCTGCTTGGATTGTCCTCAGGGCTAGCATTCAACTACGAGCAGTACTTC. Translation gives CASSSGLLGLSSGLAFNYEQYF.